These 8 T cell receptor beta chains originate from one sample sequenced in a study of blood T cells in healthy people across ages. For the second PCR, which ran for about 7 to 11 cycles, a sample-barcoded 5' primer and a J-beta primer mix were used. In TCRdb, the 5' RACE reads were re-called with MiXCR into one record per CDR3 protein. The table records about 1,000,000 distinct CDR3 sequences, 40% to 45% of them present only once. The specimen sequenced was blood. These receptors were taken from a woman aged 60-70 years in good health.

A few counts support this clonotype. V gene TRBV27 combines with J gene TRBJ2-1, with TRBD2 matching 7 bases. The CDR3 spans 13 residues. The junction had 10 bases not matched to a gene; V was cut back by 10 bases and J by 7 bases. The V gene's germline CDR1 is MNHEY and CDR2 SMNVEV (reference sequence). The CDR3: CATHPTSINEQFF. In nucleotides, the CDR3 is TGTGCCACCCATCCGACTAGCATTAATGAGCAGTTCTTC.

This clonotype was seen a handful of times. The CDR3 here is CSVEDWTSGVYNEQFF. DNA for the CDR3: TGCAGCGTTGAGGATTGGACTAGCGGAGTTTACAATGAGCAGTTCTTC. The genes are TRBV29-1 and TRBJ2-1, with 10 nucleotides matching TRBD2. Germline CDR1 is SQVTM and CDR2 is ANQGSEA. V dropped 3 bases and J dropped 4; count of bases not matched to a gene: 9. This CDR3 region has 16 residues.

The chain couples TRBV3-1 to TRBJ1-2, with unresolved D. Trimming left V 3 bases short and J 8 bases short, with 19 bases between. The CDR3 has 15 residues. CDR1 LGHDT and CDR2 YNNKEL come from the germline V gene (reference sequence). This CDR3 reads CASSQSPGQLGGYTF. As DNA, the CDR3 is TGTGCCAGCAGCCAGAGCCCTGGGCAGCTGGGCGGCTACACCTTC.

This clonotype was found a few times. This CDR3 is CASGLSGGGYTF. In DNA, the CDR3 is TGTGCTAGTGGTTTGTCCGGGGGTGGCTACACCTTC. The chain carries TRBV12-5 and TRBJ1-2; D is perhaps TRBD1 (5 bases). This CDR3 comprises 12 residues. Trimming removed 2 bases at V and 7 bases at J, with 8 bases between. The germline V gene encodes CDR1 LGHNT and CDR2 FRNRAP.

The chain uses TRBV11-2 and TRBJ2-6, with D unresolved. This CDR3 is 16 amino acids long. The V gene lost 4 bases and the J gene lost 0 bases, with 10 bases spanning the gap. Germline V CDR1 and CDR2: SGHAT, FQNNGV. The CDR3 nucleotides read TGTGCCAGCAGCTCCCTCTTGGGCTCTGGGGCCAACGTCCTGACTTTC. Residues: CASSSLLGSGANVLTF.

A few counts support this clonotype. This chain links TRBV7-2 with TRBJ2-1; TRBD2 might be the D (5 bases). Trimming left V 5 bases short and J 0 bases short, with 8 bases between. Germline V gene data show CDR1 as SGHTA and CDR2 as FQGNSA. CDR3 size: 14 residues. Here the CDR3 DNA reads TGTGCCAGCAGCCGGGGTTACTCCTACAATGAGCAGTTCTTC. The encoded protein is CASSRGYSYNEQFF.

A few counts support this clonotype. The genes are TRBV20-1 and TRBJ2-1; D gene uncertain. Trimming took off 1 base at V and 3 bases at J, with 7 bases between the two ends. Germline values: CDR1 DFQATT, CDR2 SNEGSKA (reference sequence). CDR3 length equals 13 residues. The CDR3 loop is CSARAVIYNEQFF. The CDR3, as DNA: TGCAGTGCTAGAGCGGTTATCTACAATGAGCAGTTCTTC.

The chain is built from TRBV11-1 and TRBJ2-1; 9 bases agree with TRBD2. V was clipped by 1 base and J by 5 bases; unmatched bases: 3. Germline CDR1 and CDR2: SGHAT and FQDESV (reference sequence). This CDR3 is 15 amino acids long. In nucleotides, the CDR3 is TGTGCCAGCAGCTTAGGGTCTAGCGGGAACAATGAGCAGTTCTTC. It encodes CASSLGSSGNNEQFF.